The 6 T cell receptor beta chains reported below all come from one sample, sequenced in a study of shared T cell receptors in the human thymus. Here immunoSEQ multiplex PCR was the method, and the copy in TCRdb shows in-frame clones only, minus some. The sample gives hundreds of thousands of clones, around 87% of which show up once; 0.0094% is in the top ten. This sample also belongs to another study, concerning human thymus T cells.

Sequencing was done on a sample of thymocytes. Receptors were obtained from a boy under two years old with a congenital heart defect.

The rearrangement uses TRBV4-1 and TRBJ2-3; no definite D call. With 2 bases removed from V and 0 bases from J, the gap between germline ends came to 21 bases. This CDR3 spans 19 amino acids. Germline V gene data show CDR1 as MGHRA and CDR2 as YSYEKL. CDR3 sequence (DNA): TGCGCCAGCAGCCAAAATCCCGTGGTGTTGAGAACTAGCACAGATACGCAGTATTTT. Amino acids: CASSQNPVVLRTSTDTQYF.

The J gene is TRBJ1-1, the V gene TRBV5-6; a weak D match, TRBD1 (5 bases). Germline V gene lookup returns CDR1 SGHDT and CDR2 YYEEEE. With 4 bases removed from V and 5 bases from J, the gap between germline ends came to 18 bases. The CDR3 consists of 15 residues. The CDR3 DNA reads as TGTGCCAGCAGCCGAGGTCGAACAGGTGGGACTGAAGCTTTCTTT. Its protein is CASSRGRTGGTEAFF. Filled out from reference TRBV5-6 and TRBJ1-1, the complete variable domain reads DAGVTQSPTHLIKTRGQQVTLRCSPKSGHDTVSWYQQALGQGPQFIFQYYEEEERQRGNFPDRFSGHQFPNYSSELNVNALLLGDSALYLCASSRGRTGGTEAFFGQGTRLTVV.

The chain uses TRBV6-6 and TRBJ1-5; 7 bases agree with TRBD1. J lost 3 bases, V lost 0 bases, and 5 bases had no gene match. This CDR3 region has 16 residues. Germline V gene data show CDR1 as MNHNY and CDR2 as SVGAGI (reference sequence). The CDR3 region is CASSYSGQTSNQPQHF. CDR3 DNA sequence: TGTGCCAGCAGTTACTCGGGACAGACATCCAATCAGCCCCAGCATTTT.

The chain combines TRBV7-2 with TRBJ1-2; D may be TRBD1 (6 bases). V dropped 2 bases and J dropped 6 bases, with 19 bases sitting between them. CDR3 length equals 16 residues. Per germline, CDR1 SGHTA and CDR2 FQGNSA. The CDR3 here is CASSLNPGQSEDGYTF. CDR3 coding DNA: TGTGCCAGCAGCTTAAACCCCGGACAGTCGGAAGATGGCTACACCTTC. Full variable domain (rest looked up from reference TRBV7-2 and TRBJ1-2): GAGVSQSPSNKVTEKGKDVELRCDPISGHTALYWYRQSLGQGLEFLIYFQGNSAPDKSGLPSDRFSAERTGGSVSTLTIQRTQQEDSAVYLCASSLNPGQSEDGYTFGSGTRLTVV.

The chain employs TRBV6-5 and TRBJ2-7; 8 positions agree with TRBD2. Germline-derived CDR1 and CDR2 are MNHEY and SVGAGI. The CDR3 is made up of 15 amino acids. Unmatched junction bases numbered 6, after V lost 2 bases and J lost 3 bases. The CDR3 protein is CASSYLAGANYEQYF. CDR3 DNA sequence: TGTGCCAGCAGTTACCTAGCGGGCGCGAACTACGAGCAGTACTTC.

The chain has TRBV7-9 and TRBJ1-1, with no clear D. V shed 5 bases and J shed 1 base, with 14 bases lying between them. This CDR3 has 15 amino acids. The germline gives CDR1 SEHNR, CDR2 FQNEAQ (reference sequence). The CDR3 sequence is CASSGPQTPNTEAFF. The CDR3 DNA sequence: TGTGCCAGCAGCGGGCCGCAAACACCGAACACTGAAGCTTTCTTT.